This TCR beta chain was documented in a study of cytomegalovirus exposure and HLA in healthy donors. Notes on this clone: What it binds is unknown.

V dropped 2 bases and J dropped 5 bases, with 9 bases sitting between them. CDR1 is WNHNN and CDR2 is SYGVQD in the germline V gene (reference sequence). The CDR3 contains 14 residues. Study-wide points: A missense variant in DCLRE1C was later tied to TCR beta V- and J-gene trimming. In a later analysis, common viral pathogens appeared linked to several of the most significant clusters.

PCR was performed using 60 Vbeta and 13 Jbeta primers. Authors' analysis steps: An analysis performed later counted roughly 80 million unique TCR beta chains (around 10 million of them shared). The table came from immunoSEQ multiplex PCR; TCRdb's copy has only in-frame clones and leaves some out. V and J calls and clone size are copied from that table; D and trimming were computed from the DNA. The table records about 150,000 clones, more than 9.5% of them present only once. The specimen sequenced was PBMCs. The sequence derives from a man in his fifties or sixties in good health and CMV-seronegative. The gene calls are TRBV10-1 and TRBJ1-4; unclear D gene. DNA of the CDR3: TGCGCCAGCAGTGAGCGGCAGGTAAATGAAAAACTGTTTTTT. This gives the protein CASSERQVNEKLFF.